Below are 2 T cell receptor beta chains sequenced from a single sample in a study of OX40 agonist ivuxolimab in advanced cancers. Sequencing was performed with immunoSEQ multiplex PCR; in TCRdb, only in-frame clones are kept and a portion is missing. The sample includes about 60,000 clones, 85% seen only once; the top ten take over 3.5%. Material: CD4+ or CD8+ T cells sorted from blood, obtained in a trial of the OX40 agonist ivuxolimab. These receptors all stem from an adult with an advanced solid tumor such as melanoma, head and neck, liver or kidney cancer.

The chain is built from TRBV18 and TRBJ2-3; D might be TRBD2 (6 bases). This CDR3 has 15 amino acids. Trimming shortened V by 0 bases and J by 2 bases, and 9 bases separated the two germline ends. Per germline, CDR1 KGHSH and CDR2 LQKENI. The CDR3 reads CASSPPGSLTDTQYF. CDR3 DNA: TGTGCCAGCTCACCACCCGGGAGTCTCACAGATACGCAGTATTTT.

The rearrangement links TRBV6-6 to TRBJ1-1; D unresolved. Trimming stripped 5 bases from V and 5 bases from J, with 21 bases between. The germline CDR1 and CDR2 sequences are MNHNY and SVGAGI (reference sequence). The CDR3 totals 16 residues. CDR3 DNA: TGTGCCAGCAGTCCCTCAACCGGGTCCGTGGAGACTGAAGCTTTCTTT. It encodes CASSPSTGSVETEAFF.